This passage covers 9 T cell receptor beta chains from one sample sequenced in a study of cytomegalovirus exposure and HLA in healthy donors. Amplification used 60 Vbeta primers and 13 Jbeta primers. Clones were read by immunoSEQ multiplex PCR, and TCRdb kept only the in-frame ones, dropping some. Counted here are 170,000 or so clones, more than 80% occurring once; the ten biggest clones make up roughly 5%. The sequencing sample was made of PBMCs. These TCRs come from a young man in good health and CMV-seronegative.

The table lists this clone with a count of one. The CDR3 protein is CASSLGVGYYNEQFF. CDR3 in DNA: TGTGCCAGCAGTCTAGGGGTGGGCTACTACAATGAGCAGTTCTTC. The V call is TRBV27, the J call TRBJ2-1; a weak D match, TRBD1 (5 bases). CDR1 is MNHEY, CDR2 SMNVEV, per germline (reference sequence). The V and J ends lost 5 bases and 3 bases respectively, with 14 bases between them. The CDR3 has 15 residues.

A single count supports this clone. The chain uses TRBV2 and TRBJ2-1; TRBD1 agrees at 9 bases. The CDR3 runs to 14 residues. In germline, CDR1 is SNHLY, CDR2 FYNNEI. With V trimmed by 7 bases and J by 3 bases, 4 bases remained unmatched. The DNA for the CDR3 is TGTGCCAGCATCGGGACAGGGAGCTACAATGAGCAGTTCTTC. Translated, it gives CASIGTGSYNEQFF.

A single count supports this clone. The same CDR3 can be traced to other DNA sequences in this sample. J is TRBJ2-7 and V is TRBV7-2; 8 nucleotides align to TRBD1. CDR1 SGHTA and CDR2 FQGNSA come from the germline V gene. The CDR3 sequence is 13 residues long. V gave up 5 bases and J gave up 4 bases; unmatched junction bases: 4. CDR3 DNA sequence: TGTGCCAGCAGCCGGGACAGGAAATACGAGCAGTACTTC. This translates into CASSRDRKYEQYF.

The chain uses TRBV14 and TRBJ2-1; 7 bases are shared with TRBD1. V was pared by 2 bases and J by 4 bases, with 14 bases of the junction left unmatched. The CDR3 sequence is 18 residues long. Germline V CDR1 and CDR2: SGHDN, FVKESK. This CDR3 is CASSQQGGSGLWYNEQFF. The CDR3, as DNA: TGTGCCAGCAGCCAACAAGGGGGCTCAGGGCTATGGTACAATGAGCAGTTCTTC.

This clone was recorded only once. The rearrangement joins TRBV6-1 to TRBJ1-1; 8 bases map to TRBD1. From germline, CDR1 is MNHNS and CDR2 SASEGT. After removal of 10 bases from V and 6 bases from J, the junction contained 4 bases not matched to a gene. CDR3 length equals 11 residues. The CDR3 is CATGQGAEAFF. DNA of the CDR3: TGTGCCACCGGACAGGGAGCTGAAGCTTTCTTT.

The genes are TRBV19 and TRBJ2-2, with a tentative D call TRBD1 (6 bases). The CDR3 extends over 14 amino acids. Trimming left V 5 bases short and J 6 bases short, with 13 bases between. Germline lookup yields CDR1 LNHDA and CDR2 SQIVND (reference sequence). This CDR3 reads CASSPGQYSGELFF. The CDR3 region has the DNA TGTGCCAGTAGTCCAGGACAGTATTCCGGGGAGCTGTTTTTT.

Concerning this clone itself: At one boundary the junction diverges from the germline segment, which might be a read error. The V call is TRBV18, the J call TRBJ2-1; D is undetermined. Germline V lookup: CDR1 KGHSH, CDR2 LQKENI. The CDR3 contains 12 residues. The CDR3 coding sequence is TGTGCTAGCTCGCCTAGTGGCTGGGAGCAGTTCTTC. This gives the protein CASSPSGWEQFF.

The V and J genes are TRBV5-6 and TRBJ2-7; 9 bases agree with TRBD2. The germline V gene has CDR1 SGHDT and CDR2 YYEEEE. The CDR3 contains 15 residues. Trimming cost V 4 bases and J 9 bases; bases outside gene matches: 14. This CDR3 reads CASSLASGMGFWQYF. CDR3 DNA sequence: TGTGCCAGCAGCCTAGCTAGCGGGATGGGTTTCTGGCAGTACTTC.

This sequence joins TRBV5-6 and TRBJ2-5; 8 nucleotides match TRBD2. The CDR3 extends over 14 amino acids. V shed 3 bases, J shed 5 bases, and the junction held 6 bases outside the gene matches. Germline values: CDR1 SGHDT, CDR2 YYEEEE. The CDR3 region has the DNA TGTGCCAGCAGCTGGGGACTAGTAGGGGAGACCCAGTACTTC. This codes for CASSWGLVGETQYF.